A selection of T cell receptor beta chains follows, all from one sample in a study of T cell repertoires in cytomegalovirus infection. TCRdb fed the reads into MiXCR, producing one record per CDR3 protein. The repertoire holds roughly 500,000 distinct CDR3 sequences, with 11% as singletons. The sequenced material came from PBMCs. These receptors were collected from a human donor in good health (CMV status not recorded). Some clones in this sample may be carry-over from other donors' samples. CDR3s include the opening cysteine and the closing phenylalanine or tryptophan. A D gene is named only where the DNA matches it firmly. Size is stated for part of the rows, as once, few or many counts, or as a class when the clone is expanded.

CASMERVNTEAFF TGTGCCAGTATGGAACGGGTGAACACTGAAGCTTTCTTT NA TRBV19 many TRBJ1-1
CASSSPGTPGGYTF TGTGCCAGCAGCTCACCCGGGACTCCAGGTGGCTACACCTTC NA TRBV7-9 many TRBJ1-2
CASSPPPGVKLFF TGTGCCAGCAGTCCCCCCCCCGGGGTGAAACTGTTTTTT NA TRBV12-3/TRBV12-4 many TRBJ1-4
CASSLEGRTRRLGEQYF TGTGCCAGCAGTTTAGAGGGTAGGACCCGGAGATTGGGCGAGCAGTACTTC NA TRBV28 NA TRBJ2-7
CASRERGRADTQYF TGTGCCAGCAGGGAGCGGGGGAGGGCAGATACGCAGTATTTT TRBD2 TRBV6-1 many TRBJ2-3
CASSSSGGKETQYF TGTGCCAGCAGCTCAAGCGGGGGAAAAGAGACCCAGTACTTC TRBD2 TRBV7-2 many TRBJ2-5
CASSLRGRTSGSGYEQYF TGTGCCAGCAGCTTAAGAGGGAGGACTAGCGGGAGTGGTTACGAGCAGTACTTC TRBD2 TRBV7-2 many TRBJ2-7
CASRSMASTDTQYF TGTGCCAGCAGGTCTATGGCTAGCACAGATACGCAGTATTTT NA TRBV2 NA TRBJ2-3
CAWGTETNEKLFF TGTGCCTGGGGGACGGAAACTAATGAAAAACTGTTTTTT NA TRBV30 NA TRBJ1-4
CASSQGLAGGRETQYF TGTGCCAGCAGTCAGGGACTAGCGGGGGGCCGGGAGACCCAGTACTTC TRBD2 TRBV12-3/TRBV12-4 many TRBJ2-5
CASSDSGSNGELFF TGCGCCAGCAGCGATAGCGGGAGTAACGGGGAGCTGTTTTTT TRBD2 TRBV5-1 NA TRBJ2-2
CASSVSGYEQYF TGTGCCAGCTCCGTGTCAGGGTACGAGCAGTACTTC NA TRBV27 few TRBJ2-7
CASSPGTGGNEKLFF TGTGCCAGCAGCCCAGGGACAGGGGGTAATGAAAAACTGTTTTTT TRBD1 TRBV7-2 many TRBJ1-4
CASSAAGGPSEEQYF TGTGCCAGCAGTGCAGCGGGAGGACCATCGGAGGAGCAGTACTTC TRBD2 TRBV28 many TRBJ2-7
CASSQGHEGGYGYTF TGTGCCAGCAGCCAAGGGCATGAAGGAGGCTATGGCTACACCTTC NA TRBV14 many TRBJ1-2
CASSLRGGPLYNEQFF TGTGCCAGCAGCTTAAGAGGGGGCCCCCTCTACAATGAGCAGTTCTTC TRBD1 TRBV7-2 many TRBJ2-1
CASSPAGGSNTEAFF TGTGCCAGCAGCCCGGCGGGGGGGTCGAACACTGAAGCTTTCTTT NA TRBV9 few TRBJ1-1
CASSYSEGARSEAFF TGTGCCAGCAGTTACTCGGAGGGGGCAAGGTCTGAAGCTTTCTTT TRBD1 TRBV6-5 many TRBJ1-1
CASSPQGIPGYTF TGTGCCAGCAGTCCCCAGGGGATTCCAGGCTACACCTTC NA TRBV12-3/TRBV12-4 many TRBJ1-2
CASSPQGDGYTF TGTGCCAGTAGTCCCCAGGGGGATGGCTACACCTTC TRBD1 TRBV19 many TRBJ1-2
CASSLRLGWEQFF TGTGCCAGCAGCCTCCGACTAGGCTGGGAGCAGTTCTTC NA TRBV5-5 NA TRBJ2-1
CACTSGTDTQYF TGTGCTTGCACGTCGGGCACAGATACGCAGTATTTT NA TRBV6-1 many TRBJ2-3
CASSQEQQRTPGNTIYF TGTGCCAGCAGCCAAGAACAACAGCGAACTCCCGGAAACACCATATATTTT NA TRBV4-2 NA TRBJ1-3
CASSPDRPPNYGYTF TGTGCCAGCAGCCCTGACAGGCCCCCTAACTATGGCTACACCTTC NA TRBV5-6 many TRBJ1-2
CASSLALKASGELFF TGCGCCAGCAGCTTGGCCTTGAAGGCTAGCGGGGAGCTGTTTTTT NA TRBV5-1 many TRBJ2-2
CASSIQSQGETQYF TGTGCCAGTAGTATTCAAAGCCAAGGAGAGACCCAGTACTTC NA TRBV19 NA TRBJ2-5